This T cell receptor (beta chain) was recovered during a study of T-cell memory formation after mild COVID-19. General study results and limits: Those CD4+ clones that contracted were mainly in CM and EM (CD8+ ones in EMRA). Several responding clones turned up in pre-infection memory, indicating that cross-reactive memory may have taken part.

This CDR3 comprises 16 residues. V lost 5 bases to trimming and J lost 5 bases; unmatched junction nucleotides: 7. Germline V gene sequence: CDR1 SGHTA, CDR2 FQGNSA. This clonotype was observed many times. Antigen unknown. TCRdb redid the calling of the 5' RACE reads with MiXCR, one entry per CDR3 protein. The sample yields roughly 50,000 distinct CDR3 sequences, over 9% seen once. The material sequenced was PBMCs or a T cell subset sorted from them (not recorded which). The clonotype was recovered from a young man who had mild COVID-19 (a few samples of this study predate the infection). Cell type and time point are not known. The V gene is TRBV7-2, the J gene TRBJ2-1; 12 nucleotides line up with TRBD1. The CDR3 nucleotides read TGTGCCAGCAGCAGACGGGACAGGGGGCCCCACAATGAGCAGTTCTTC. It yields the protein CASSRRDRGPHNEQFF.